This T cell receptor (beta chain) was identified during a study of post-analysis software for immune sequencing data (dated by TCRdb to 2014 to 2015). About the study as a whole: Recorded disease courses included relapsing-remitting, secondary progressive and progressive-relapsing multiple sclerosis, with some patients lacking subtype annotation. The patient repertoires were set against about eleven previously published healthy control repertoires from donors whose ages ranged from roughly 6 to 27 years. A subset of samples was prepared in parallel using single-end sample barcoding, then pooled and co-amplified after Illumina adapter ligation.

Library method: PCR. The run used an Illumina HiSeq 2500. To reduce PCR and sequencing biases, unique molecular identifiers were built into the TCR beta cDNA libraries. About 0.5 million cDNA molecules were obtained for every 1 to 10 million input T cells, so each molecule roughly corresponded to one T cell. The patient libraries were prepared and sequenced with the same protocol used for the earlier healthy control dataset. Within a given batch, samples were prepared together, multiplexed and sequenced on the same HiSeq lane. The authors' analysis ran thus. Raw barcoded reads were processed with MIGEC, discarding single-read molecular identifier groups before consensus assembly and CDR3 extraction. Clonotype tables were post-analysed with VDJtools, and diversity was normalized by down-sampling all datasets to the smallest sample size. To correct batch-related cross-sample contamination, repertoire overlap clustering matched CDR3 amino acid sequences but not nucleotide sequences. TCRdb trimmed public reads at Q25 via fastp, called clones via MiXCR and kept in-frame beta chains. Rows are unified per CDR3 protein, each entry keeping the most common DNA and genes. It is TCRdb's table, rather than the study itself, that gives the V and J calls and clone size. For this sample the table gives about 620,000 distinct CDR3 sequences, of which around 47% were detected only once. The top ten constitute 1.7% of the sample.

The full study reports these points: The multiple sclerosis patient group was slightly younger than the control group. Strong co-clustering of samples prepared in the same batch was shown by direct clustering with F measure, prompting a batch-effect correction. Significantly higher frequencies in patients than in controls were found for roughly 5 TRBV segments, including TRBV5-6, TRBV5-1 and TRBV20-1. Normalized Chao1 diversity was significantly lower in multiple sclerosis patients than controls, suggesting substantial peripheral T-cell clonal expansion.

Worth noting for this clonotype: What this receptor recognizes is not known. No clone much larger than this one lies a single base away; base qualities are absent.

TCR beta repertoires were profiled from peripheral blood of roughly 13 young patients with multiple sclerosis to demonstrate the VDJtools post-analysis software. The patients with multiple sclerosis were children and adolescents between about 6 and 15 years of age. CDR1 SGHRS and CDR2 YFSETQ were looked up in the germline V gene. V is clipped by 1 base and J by 2 bases, and the sequence between their germline boundaries is 5 bases long. The CDR3 measures 13 amino acids from cysteine to phenylalanine. The DNA shown is the 39-base CDR3, in frame from base 1. Sequencing was carried out using blood. The sequence links TRBV5-1 to TRBJ2-3; no D segment can be confidently identified. The TCR sequence derives from a girl aged 5 to 17 with multiple sclerosis. Here is the DNA: TGCGCCAGCAGCTTGTTCAACACAGATACGCAGTATTTT. This sequence encodes CASSLFNTDTQYF.